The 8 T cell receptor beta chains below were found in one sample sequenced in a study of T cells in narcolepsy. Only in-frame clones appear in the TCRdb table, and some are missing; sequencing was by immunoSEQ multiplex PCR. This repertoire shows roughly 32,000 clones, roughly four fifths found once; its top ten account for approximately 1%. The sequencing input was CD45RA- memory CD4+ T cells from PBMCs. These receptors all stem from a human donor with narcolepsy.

The DNA of the CDR3 is TGTGCCAGCAGTCCGCGACAGGGGTCTGCCAATCAGCCCCAGCATTTT. Protein product: CASSPRQGSANQPQHF. The gene calls are TRBV6-6 and TRBJ1-5, with 8 positions matching TRBD1. The germline V gene encodes CDR1 MNHNY and CDR2 SVGAGI (reference sequence). This CDR3 has 16 amino acids. V lost 5 bases to trimming and J lost 3 bases; unmatched junction nucleotides: 9.

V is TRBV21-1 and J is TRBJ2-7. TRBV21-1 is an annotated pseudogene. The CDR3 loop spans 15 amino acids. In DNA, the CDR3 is TGTGCCAGCAGAAAAAGACCCAGAAGCTCCTACGAGCAGTACTTC. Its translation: CASRKRPRSSYEQYF.

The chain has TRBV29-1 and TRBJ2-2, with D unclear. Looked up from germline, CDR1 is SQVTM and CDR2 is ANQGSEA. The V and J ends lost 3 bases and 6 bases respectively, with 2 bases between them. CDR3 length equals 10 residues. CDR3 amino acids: CSVEAGELFF. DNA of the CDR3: TGCAGCGTTGAGGCCGGGGAGCTGTTTTTT.

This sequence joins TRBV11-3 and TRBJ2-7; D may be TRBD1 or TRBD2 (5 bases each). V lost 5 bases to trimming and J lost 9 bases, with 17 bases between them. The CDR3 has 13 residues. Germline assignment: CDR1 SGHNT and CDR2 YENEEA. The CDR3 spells CASSPGPLRGQYF. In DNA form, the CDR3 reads TGTGCCAGCAGCCCGGGACCGTTACGCGGGCAGTACTTC.

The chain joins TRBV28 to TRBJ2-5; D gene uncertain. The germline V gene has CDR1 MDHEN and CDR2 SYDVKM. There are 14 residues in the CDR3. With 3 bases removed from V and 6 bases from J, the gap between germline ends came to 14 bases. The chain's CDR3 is CASSFRLPRKTQYF. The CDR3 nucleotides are TGTGCCAGCAGTTTCCGACTGCCCCGGAAGACCCAGTACTTC.

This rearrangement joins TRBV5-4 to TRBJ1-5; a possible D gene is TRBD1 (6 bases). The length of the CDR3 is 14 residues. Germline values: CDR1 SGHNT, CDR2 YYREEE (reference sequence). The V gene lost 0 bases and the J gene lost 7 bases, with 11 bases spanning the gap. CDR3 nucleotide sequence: TGTGCCAGCAGCTTGGCAGGGGAGGAACAGCCCCAGCATTTT. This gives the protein CASSLAGEEQPQHF.

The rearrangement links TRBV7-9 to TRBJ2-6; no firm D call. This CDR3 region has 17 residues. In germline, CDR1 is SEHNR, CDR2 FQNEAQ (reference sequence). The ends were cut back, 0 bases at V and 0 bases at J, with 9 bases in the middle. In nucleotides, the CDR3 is TGTGCCAGCAGCTTAGCCCTAATGGGCTCTGGGGCCAACGTCCTGACTTTC. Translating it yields CASSLALMGSGANVLTF.

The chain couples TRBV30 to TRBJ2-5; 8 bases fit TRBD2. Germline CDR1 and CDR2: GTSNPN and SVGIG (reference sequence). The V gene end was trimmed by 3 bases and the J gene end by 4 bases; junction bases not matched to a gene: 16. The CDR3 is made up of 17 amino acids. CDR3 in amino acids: CAWRPSAGGRIGETQYF. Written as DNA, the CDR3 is TGTGCCTGGAGGCCTAGCGCGGGAGGTAGGATAGGAGAGACCCAGTACTTC.